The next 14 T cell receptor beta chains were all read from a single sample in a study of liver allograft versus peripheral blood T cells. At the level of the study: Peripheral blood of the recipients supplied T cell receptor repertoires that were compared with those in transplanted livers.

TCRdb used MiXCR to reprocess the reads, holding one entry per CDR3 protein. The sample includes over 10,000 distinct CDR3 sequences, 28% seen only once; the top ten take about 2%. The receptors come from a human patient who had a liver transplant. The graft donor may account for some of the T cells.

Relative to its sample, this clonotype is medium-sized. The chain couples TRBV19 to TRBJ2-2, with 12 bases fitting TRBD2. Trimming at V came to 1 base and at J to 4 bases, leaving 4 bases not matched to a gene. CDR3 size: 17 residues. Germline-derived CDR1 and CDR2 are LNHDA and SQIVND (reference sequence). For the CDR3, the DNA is TGTGCCAGTAGTATAGGCGGACTAGCGGGGAGCACCGGGGAGCTGTTTTTT. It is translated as CASSIGGLAGSTGELFF.

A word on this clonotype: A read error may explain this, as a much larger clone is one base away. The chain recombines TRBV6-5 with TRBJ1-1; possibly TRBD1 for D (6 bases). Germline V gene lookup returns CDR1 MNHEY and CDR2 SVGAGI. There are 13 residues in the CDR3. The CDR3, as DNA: TGTGCCAGCAGTTTACGGGGGGACACTGAAGCTTACTTT. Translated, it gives CASSLRGDTEAYF.

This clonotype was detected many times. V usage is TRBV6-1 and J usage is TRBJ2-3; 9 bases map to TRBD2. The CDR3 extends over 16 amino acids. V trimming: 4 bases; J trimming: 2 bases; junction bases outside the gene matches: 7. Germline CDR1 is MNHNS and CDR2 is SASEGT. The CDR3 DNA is TGTGCCAGCAGTGTCCAGACTAGCGGCCCCACAGATACGCAGTATTTT. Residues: CASSVQTSGPTDTQYF.

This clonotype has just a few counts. Here the CDR3 reads CASSSPSRPQHF. The CDR3 nucleotides read TGTGCCAGCAGTAGCCCGAGCCGGCCCCAGCATTTT. The gene calls are TRBV28 and TRBJ1-5, with unresolved D. The V gene's germline CDR1 is MDHEN and CDR2 SYDVKM. The CDR3 sequence is 12 residues long. The V end was cut by 5 bases, the J end by 9 bases, with 11 bases between.

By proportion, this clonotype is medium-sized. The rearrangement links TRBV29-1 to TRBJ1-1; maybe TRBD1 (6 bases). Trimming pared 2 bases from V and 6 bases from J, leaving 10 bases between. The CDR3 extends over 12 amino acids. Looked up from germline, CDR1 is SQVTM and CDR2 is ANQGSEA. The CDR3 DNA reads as TGCAGCGTTGAAAGGGGGGCGGCTGAAGCTTTCTTT. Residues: CSVERGAAEAFF.

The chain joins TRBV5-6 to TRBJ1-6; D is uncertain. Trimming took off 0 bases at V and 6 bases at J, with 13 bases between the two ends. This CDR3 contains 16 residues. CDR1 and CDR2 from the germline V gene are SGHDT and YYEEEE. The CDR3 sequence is CASSLAMAGVNSPLHF. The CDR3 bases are TGTGCCAGCAGCTTGGCAATGGCGGGAGTTAATTCACCCCTCCACTTT.

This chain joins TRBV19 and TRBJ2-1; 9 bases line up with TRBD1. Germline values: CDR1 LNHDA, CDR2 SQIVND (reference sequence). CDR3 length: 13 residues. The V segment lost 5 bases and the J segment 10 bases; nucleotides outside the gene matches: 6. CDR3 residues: CASSVGQGSEQFF. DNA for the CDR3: TGTGCCAGTAGTGTGGGACAGGGAAGCGAGCAGTTCTTC. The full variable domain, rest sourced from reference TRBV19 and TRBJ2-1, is DGGITQSPKYLFRKEGQNVTLSCEQNLNHDAMYWYRQDPGQGLRLIYYSQIVNDFQKGDIAEGYSVSREKKESFPLTVTSAQKNPTAFYLCASSVGQGSEQFFGPGTRLTVL.

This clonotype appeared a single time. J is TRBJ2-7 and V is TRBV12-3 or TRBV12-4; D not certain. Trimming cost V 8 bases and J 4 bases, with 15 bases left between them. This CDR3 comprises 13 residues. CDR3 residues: CASGSTTLYEQYF. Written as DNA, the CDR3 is TGTGCCAGCGGATCGACAACCTTATACGAGCAGTACTTC.

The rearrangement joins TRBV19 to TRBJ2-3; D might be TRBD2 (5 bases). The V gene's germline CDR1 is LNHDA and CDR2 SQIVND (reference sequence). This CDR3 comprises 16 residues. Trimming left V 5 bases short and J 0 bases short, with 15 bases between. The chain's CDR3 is CASSLQPRGSTDTQYF. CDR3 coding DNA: TGTGCCAGTAGTCTCCAACCCCGGGGAAGCACAGATACGCAGTATTTT.

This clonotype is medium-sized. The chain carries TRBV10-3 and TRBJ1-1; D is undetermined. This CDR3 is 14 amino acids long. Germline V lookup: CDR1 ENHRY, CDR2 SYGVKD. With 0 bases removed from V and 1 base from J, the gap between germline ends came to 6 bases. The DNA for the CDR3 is TGTGCCATCAGTGAGTCCCCTGGGAACACTGAAGCTTTCTTT. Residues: CAISESPGNTEAFF.

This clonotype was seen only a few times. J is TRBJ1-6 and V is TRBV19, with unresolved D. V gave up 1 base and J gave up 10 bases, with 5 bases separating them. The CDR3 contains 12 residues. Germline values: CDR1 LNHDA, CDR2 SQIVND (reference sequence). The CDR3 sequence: CASSIARSPLHF. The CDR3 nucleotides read TGTGCCAGTAGTATAGCCCGATCACCCCTCCACTTT. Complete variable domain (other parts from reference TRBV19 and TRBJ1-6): DGGITQSPKYLFRKEGQNVTLSCEQNLNHDAMYWYRQDPGQGLRLIYYSQIVNDFQKGDIAEGYSVSREKKESFPLTVTSAQKNPTAFYLCASSIARSPLHFGNGTRLTVT.

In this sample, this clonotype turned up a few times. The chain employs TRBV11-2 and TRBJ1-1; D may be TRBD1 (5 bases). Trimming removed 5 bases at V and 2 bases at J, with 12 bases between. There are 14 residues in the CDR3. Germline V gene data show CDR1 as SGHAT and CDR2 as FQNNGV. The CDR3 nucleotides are TGTGCCAGCAGCCCCGGGACGGTCAACACTGAAGCTTTCTTT. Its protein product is CASSPGTVNTEAFF.

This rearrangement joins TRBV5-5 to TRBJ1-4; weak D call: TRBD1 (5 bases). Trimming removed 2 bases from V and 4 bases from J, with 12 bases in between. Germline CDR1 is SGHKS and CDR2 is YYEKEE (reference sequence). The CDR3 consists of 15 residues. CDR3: CASSLPGAFNEKLFF. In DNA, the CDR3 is TGTGCCAGCAGCTTACCCGGGGCTTTTAATGAAAAACTGTTTTTT.

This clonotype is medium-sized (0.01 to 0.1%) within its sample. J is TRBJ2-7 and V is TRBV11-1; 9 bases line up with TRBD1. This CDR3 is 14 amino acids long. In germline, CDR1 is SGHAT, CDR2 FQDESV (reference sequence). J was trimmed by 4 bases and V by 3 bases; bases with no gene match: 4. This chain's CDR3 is CASSLRDREYEQYF. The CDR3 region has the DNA TGTGCCAGCAGCTTGAGGGACAGGGAATACGAGCAGTACTTC.